The following is a T cell receptor (beta chain) sequence with its context. The TCRbeta library was prepared with unique molecular identifiers. From the PCR reads, TCRdb called clonotypes with MiXCR, one entry per CDR3 protein. The sample lists hundreds of thousands of distinct CDR3 sequences, around 16% seen once, with 1.1% in the top ten. V was shortened by 10 bases and J by 8 bases, with 23 bases between the two germline ends. This CDR3 region has 15 residues. Germline assignment: CDR1 MDHEN and CDR2 SYDVKM. These data originate in a study of T-cell reconstitution after alpha-beta-depleted transplantation in children.

Material: PBMCs from the stem cell graft donor, obtained from the stem cell graft. This sequence originates from a human donor who donated a stem cell graft to a child with acute myeloid leukemia. This chain uses TRBV28 with TRBJ1-4; D remains ambiguous. CDR3 bases: TGTGCCACCCTCGAGTTTGGCGCTGGCAGGGAAAAACTGTTTTTT. Protein product: CATLEFGAGREKLFF.